The 2 T cell receptor beta chains below all came from one sample that was sequenced in a study of a mutant IDH1 vaccine in newly diagnosed glioma. The protocol was immunoSEQ multiplex PCR, while the TCRdb copy is restricted to in-frame clones and leaves out a portion. The table records 35,000 to 50,000 clones, 75% to 85% of them present only once. Their target antigens are unknown. The time point was: week 35, safety follow-up. Each dose of the vaccine consisted of 300 ug of mutant IDH1 20-mer peptide, with topical imiquimod. The sample in question was PBMCs, obtained from a glioma patient whose treatment included an IDH1 peptide vaccine. These TCRs come from a woman in her forties or fifties with glioma.

J is TRBJ1-5 and V is TRBV19; D unclear. Germline V gives CDR1 LNHDA, CDR2 SQIVND (reference sequence). This CDR3 is built from 16 residues. Trimming stripped 8 bases from V and 0 bases from J, with 17 bases between. The CDR3 region is CASGVGKGFSNQPQHF. CDR3 coding DNA: TGTGCCAGTGGGGTTGGCAAGGGTTTTAGCAATCAGCCCCAGCATTTT.

This chain's CDR3 is CASSIGNAGGEQFF. In DNA, the CDR3 is TGTGCCAGTAGTATAGGTAACGCGGGAGGAGAGCAGTTCTTC. V and J are TRBV19 and TRBJ2-1, with 8 nucleotides matching TRBD2. The CDR3 extends over 14 amino acids. Unmatched junction bases numbered 6, after V lost 1 base and J lost 10 bases. Germline CDR1 reads LNHDA; CDR2 reads SQIVND (reference sequence). The full variable domain, its missing parts supplied by reference TRBV19 and TRBJ2-1, is DGGITQSPKYLFRKEGQNVTLSCEQNLNHDAMYWYRQDPGQGLRLIYYSQIVNDFQKGDIAEGYSVSREKKESFPLTVTSAQKNPTAFYLCASSIGNAGGEQFFGPGTRLTVL.